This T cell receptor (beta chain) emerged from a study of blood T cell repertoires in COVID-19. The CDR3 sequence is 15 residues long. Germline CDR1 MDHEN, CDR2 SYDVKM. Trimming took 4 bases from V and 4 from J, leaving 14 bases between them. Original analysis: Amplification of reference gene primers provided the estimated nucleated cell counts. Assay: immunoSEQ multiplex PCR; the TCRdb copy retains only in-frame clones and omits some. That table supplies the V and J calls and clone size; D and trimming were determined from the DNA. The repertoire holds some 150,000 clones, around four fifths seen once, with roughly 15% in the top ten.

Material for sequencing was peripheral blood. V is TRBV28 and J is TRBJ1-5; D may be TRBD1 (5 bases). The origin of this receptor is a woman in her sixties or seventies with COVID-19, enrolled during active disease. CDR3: CASSSQRQTNQPQHF. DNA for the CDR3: TGTGCCAGCAGTTCGCAACGACAGACGAATCAGCCCCAGCATTTT.